These 10 T cell receptor beta chains share one sample of origin, sequenced in a study of beta chain features in type 1 diabetes. Study-level results: Type 1 diabetes patients had TCRB CDR3s that were shorter (moderately but significantly so) in all four CD4+ subsets.

Their specific antigens are unknown. Sequencing targeted expressed TCRB transcripts, as all isolated RNA had been reverse transcribed. Measured with immunoSEQ multiplex PCR; TCRdb has only the in-frame clones, and not every one. The repertoire holds about 660,000 clones, with over 12% as singletons. Sequenced: naive CD4+ T cells from blood. These receptor sequences come from a young man with type 1 diabetes.

This clone has more than one count but fewer than ten. This rearrangement joins TRBV19 to TRBJ2-3; D possibly matches TRBD1 or TRBD2 (5 bases each). The CDR3 has 13 amino acids. The germline gives CDR1 LNHDA, CDR2 SQIVND (reference sequence). V dropped 7 bases and J dropped 4 bases, with 12 bases sitting between them. For the CDR3, the DNA is TGTGCCAGTATGCGAAGGGGACCAGATACGCAGTATTTT. Its protein product is CASMRRGPDTQYF.

This clone turned up a few times. The chain combines TRBV7-2 with TRBJ2-1; weak D call: TRBD2 (6 bases). The germline gives CDR1 SGHTA, CDR2 FQGNSA. V lost 5 bases to trimming and J lost 15 bases, with 14 bases between them. CDR3 length: 11 amino acids. CDR3 coding DNA: TGTGCCAGCAGCCGGGACTCCCTGCCGTTCTTC. This gives the protein CASSRDSLPFF.

The chain carries TRBV29-1 and TRBJ2-5, with a tentative D call TRBD1 (6 bases). The end of the DNA aligns better with TRBJ2-7, so the J call may be wrong. Germline loops: CDR1 SQVTM, CDR2 ANQGSEA. CDR3 length equals 13 residues. The CDR3 DNA follows: TGCAGCGTTGAGAACAGGGACTCCTACGAGCAGTACTTC. Protein product: CSVENRDSYEQYF.

This clone was seen more than once but under ten times. V is TRBV6-1 and J is TRBJ1-2; 9 positions match TRBD1. The CDR3 spans 15 residues. V trimming: 7 bases; J trimming: 2 bases; junction bases outside the gene matches: 8. Germline lookup yields CDR1 MNHNS and CDR2 SASEGT. CDR3 nucleotides: TGTGCCAGCAACCCTGGACAGGGGACCAACTATGGCTACACCTTC. Its protein product is CASNPGQGTNYGYTF.

There are a few counts of this clone. This chain joins TRBV30 and TRBJ2-7, with D possibly matching TRBD2 (6 bases). Trimming took 0 bases from V and 6 from J, leaving 18 bases between them. The CDR3 totals 15 residues. Looked up from germline, CDR1 is GTSNPN and CDR2 is SVGIG (reference sequence). The CDR3 spells CAWSVEGRARFEQYF. CDR3 in DNA: TGTGCCTGGAGTGTGGAGGGCAGGGCCCGTTTCGAGCAGTACTTC.

This clone was picked up a small number of times. The V gene is TRBV5-1, the J gene TRBJ2-7; D unclear. Germline CDR1 reads SGHRS; CDR2 reads YFSETQ. V was clipped by 0 bases and J by 3 bases, with 7 bases between them. CDR3 length: 13 amino acids. CDR3 sequence: CASSLDQIYEQYF. CDR3 DNA: TGCGCCAGCAGCTTGGATCAGATCTACGAGCAGTACTTC.

Concerning this clone itself: The junction does not match germline at one end; this may be a read error. This chain uses TRBV7-7 with TRBJ2-1; weak D call: TRBD2 (6 bases). CDR1 is SSHAT and CDR2 is FNYEAQ in the germline V gene (reference sequence). The CDR3 is 16 residues long. For the CDR3, the DNA is TGTGCTAGCAGCCCATTAGGAGGCCCAGGGAGGAATGAGCAGTTCTTC. Translating it yields CASSPLGGPGRNEQFF.

Only a few counts were recorded for this clone. The chain employs TRBV10-3 and TRBJ2-7; D uncertain. V gave up 7 bases and J gave up 2 bases, with 6 bases separating them. CDR1 is ENHRY, CDR2 SYGVKD, per germline. The CDR3 contains 11 residues. The CDR3 sequence is CAIIATYEQYF. The DNA for the CDR3 is TGTGCCATCATCGCTACCTACGAGCAGTACTTC.

This clone has only a few counts. The chain joins TRBV7-3 to TRBJ2-3; D gene unclear. The V gene lost 5 bases and the J gene lost 9 bases, with 18 bases spanning the gap. Germline assignment: CDR1 SGHTA and CDR2 FQGTGA. There are 14 residues in the CDR3. The CDR3 DNA sequence: TGTGCCAGCAGCGCCCCGAACTCAATTGGGACGCAGTATTTT. This gives the protein CASSAPNSIGTQYF.

The V gene is TRBV18, the J gene TRBJ1-1, with TRBD1 matching over 7 bases. Germline V gene data show CDR1 as KGHSH and CDR2 as LQKENI. This CDR3 comprises 16 residues. The V gene end was trimmed by 3 bases and the J gene end by 2 bases; junction bases not matched to a gene: 9. This CDR3 is CASSPPGTASNTEAFF. The CDR3 nucleotides read TGTGCCAGCTCACCTCCCGGGACAGCCTCAAACACTGAAGCTTTCTTT.